This T cell receptor (beta chain) was captured by sequencing in a study of shared clonotypes between healthy human individuals. The overall study: Researchers drew samples from two women and a few men aged 18 to 49. Broader study findings: The sharing of 5% to 5.5% of naive CD4 clonotypes was seen across a handful of donors.

Free of recent acute infections or vaccinations, the donors were healthy HIV-negative adults. Generated by immunoSEQ multiplex PCR, the TCRdb table keeps only in-frame clones and is missing some. Of approximately 530,000 clones listed, 95% to 97% were seen once; the top ten hold 0.064%. Turning to this clone: Its antigen is unidentified. Distinct nucleotide sequences in the sample also encode this CDR3.

CDR1 and CDR2 from the germline V gene are SEHNR and FQNEAQ (reference sequence). This CDR3 contains 14 residues. J was trimmed by 0 bases and V by 5 bases; bases with no gene match: 3. The sequence was obtained from a woman aged 25-40 years in good health. The sequencing sample was made of naive CD4+ T cells sorted from blood. The subset denotes: CD45RA+ positively selected. The chain carries TRBV7-9 and TRBJ2-7, with TRBD1 matching 8 bases. The CDR3 coding sequence is TGTGCCAGCAGCCCCGGGACAGGCTCCTACGAGCAGTACTTC. Translation gives CASSPGTGSYEQYF. The whole variable domain, filled in from reference TRBV7-9 and TRBJ2-7, reads DTGVSQNPRHKITKRGQNVTFRCDPISEHNRLYWYRQTLGQGPEFLTYFQNEAQLEKSRLLSDRFSAERPKGSFSTLEIQRTEQGDSAMYLCASSPGTGSYEQYFGPGTRLTVT.